One T cell receptor (beta chain) is described in this entry. The antigen remains unidentified. One end of the junction does not line up with germline, which may come from a read error. The sample belongs to a study of blood T cells in healthy people across ages. Study conclusions and caveats: Across the age range, TCR beta diversity per million T cells fell in a roughly linear way.

Germline V gene data show CDR1 as SGHTA and CDR2 as FQGNSA. This CDR3 has 16 amino acids. PCR was performed a second time for about 6 to 11 cycles using a sample-barcoded 5' primer and a J-beta primer mix. MiXCR, applied by TCRdb to the 5' RACE reads, yields one record per CDR3 protein. The repertoire holds approximately 940,000 distinct CDR3 sequences, with about 44% as singletons. Every donor gave ten milliliters of peripheral blood. The chain carries TRBV7-2 and TRBJ2-1, with TRBD2 matching over 10 bases. The source is a man aged 30 to 39 in good health. The specimen was blood. CDR3 sequence reads: CVSRLRASGGRNEQFF. CDR3 coding DNA: TGTGTCAGCAGATTGAGGGCTAGCGGGGGTCGGAATGAGCAGTTCTTC.